This entry lists 17 T cell receptor beta chains sequenced from one sample in a study of blood T cells in healthy people across ages (dated by TCRdb to between 2015 and 2016). Preparation of the library involved 5' RACE. TCRdb lists the instrument as Illumina HiSeq 2500. A second PCR of about 7 to 12 cycles was performed with a sample-barcoded 5' primer and a J-beta primer mix. TCRdb reanalyzed the raw reads on its own, using fastp at Q25 for trimming and MiXCR for clone calling, and kept in-frame beta chains. Entries are consolidated by CDR3 protein sequence, retaining the most common genes and DNA. For this sample the table gives approximately 940,000 distinct CDR3 sequences, of which around 49% were detected only once. The top ten constitute roughly 13% of the sample. What was sequenced was blood. These TCRs come from a man under 40 in good health.

The chain is built from TRBV7-9 and TRBJ2-7; the D gene is possibly TRBD1 (6 bases). Trimming shortened V by 1 base and J by 3 bases, and 10 bases separated the two germline ends. The germline CDR1 and CDR2 sequences are SEHNR and FQNEAQ (reference sequence). This CDR3 has 14 amino acids. The CDR3: CASSLEGGVYEQYF. CDR3 DNA: TGTGCCAGCAGCTTAGAAGGGGGAGTCTACGAGCAGTACTTC.

Concerning this clonotype: The junction does not match germline at one end; this may be a read error. The chain links TRBV6-5 to TRBJ1-6, with TRBD1 matching 7 bases. In germline, CDR1 is MNHEY, CDR2 SVGAGI. CDR3 length: 15 amino acids. Here the CDR3 DNA reads TGTGCCCGCAGGCGCGGGGGACAGAATAATTCACCCCTCCACTTT. Translated, it gives CARRRGGQNNSPLHF.

This clonotype was seen only a few times. J is TRBJ2-5 and V is TRBV14; D is perhaps TRBD1 or TRBD2 (5 bases each). This CDR3 is built from 14 residues. The germline gives CDR1 SGHDN, CDR2 FVKESK. V lost 0 bases and J 11 bases, leaving 16 bases between the germline ends. The CDR3 region is CASSQEWLRGEQYF. CDR3 sequence (DNA): TGTGCCAGCAGCCAAGAGTGGTTGAGGGGAGAGCAGTACTTC. Variable domain in full (rest from reference TRBV14 and TRBJ2-5): EAGVTQFPSHSVIEKGQTVTLRCDPISGHDNLYWYRRVMGKEIKFLLHFVKESKQDESGMPNNRFLAERTGGTYSTLKVQPAELEDSGVYFCASSQEWLRGEQYFGPGTRLLVL.

A word on this clonotype: Being one base from a much bigger clone, this may be a read error. This sequence joins TRBV12-3 or TRBV12-4 and TRBJ2-3; D possibly matches TRBD1 or TRBD2 (5 bases each). This CDR3 contains 16 residues. V lost 7 bases to trimming and J lost 4 bases, with 21 bases between them. As DNA, the CDR3 is TGTGCCAGCACCCCTTGGGGGAGAGGGCGGTCAGATACGCAGTATTTT. Residues: CASTPWGRGRSDTQYF.

V usage is TRBV6-2 or TRBV6-3 and J usage is TRBJ2-1; 7 bases line up with TRBD1. The CDR3 contains 17 residues. V was pared by 5 bases and J by 7 bases, with 17 bases of the junction left unmatched. In germline, CDR1 is MNHEY, CDR2 SVGEGT. The chain's CDR3 is CASSRITRGMNENEQFF. The CDR3 coding sequence is TGTGCCAGCAGTAGAATCACCAGGGGGATGAATGAGAATGAGCAGTTCTTC.

Ten or more counts support this clonotype. The rearrangement joins TRBV6-6 to TRBJ1-4; D remains unclear. This CDR3 region has 11 residues. Germline V CDR1 and CDR2: MNHNY, SVGAGI (reference sequence). V was pared by 4 bases and J by 8 bases, with 5 bases between. The CDR3 nucleotides are TGTGCCAGCAGTTCCAGGGAAAAACTGTTTTTT. Its translation: CASSSREKLFF.

This rearrangement joins TRBV12-3 or TRBV12-4 to TRBJ2-3, with 9 bases fitting TRBD2. This CDR3 is 15 amino acids long. The J segment lost 5 bases and the V segment lost 2 bases, leaving 5 bases of the junction unmatched. The CDR3 is CASSLIGLAQDTQYF. In DNA form, the CDR3 reads TGTGCCAGCAGTTTAATTGGACTAGCGCAAGATACGCAGTATTTT.

This clonotype was observed once. V is TRBV12-3 or TRBV12-4 and J is TRBJ2-6, with D uncertain. Trimming removed 1 base at V and 0 bases at J, with 7 bases between. This CDR3 has 16 residues. CDR3 sequence reads: CASSLEVSSGANVLTF. CDR3 sequence (DNA): TGTGCCAGCAGTTTAGAGGTTAGCTCTGGGGCCAACGTCCTGACTTTC.

The V and J genes are TRBV14 and TRBJ2-1; D gene unclear. The CDR3 runs to 14 residues. The V and J ends lost 4 bases and 8 bases respectively, with 15 bases between them. The germline V gene encodes CDR1 SGHDN and CDR2 FVKESK. This CDR3 reads CASSLGWGFDEQFF. CDR3 nucleotides: TGTGCCAGCAGCCTAGGGTGGGGTTTCGATGAGCAGTTCTTC.

The chain has TRBV7-9 and TRBJ1-2; TRBD1 matches at 8 bases. Looked up from germline, CDR1 is SEHNR and CDR2 is FQNEAQ (reference sequence). This CDR3 has 17 residues. Trimming at V came to 4 bases and at J to 0 bases, leaving 10 bases not matched to a gene. The CDR3 region is CASSWPEQGATNYGYTF. In DNA, the CDR3 is TGTGCCAGCAGCTGGCCGGAGCAGGGGGCGACTAACTATGGCTACACCTTC.

V gene TRBV6-6 combines with J gene TRBJ2-5, with D perhaps matching TRBD1 (5 bases). The end of the DNA fits TRBJ2-7 better, so the J call may be wrong. CDR1 is MNHNY and CDR2 is SVGAGI in the germline V gene (reference sequence). The CDR3 runs 13 residues. The CDR3 loop reads CASSFRDQGEQYF. In nucleotides, the CDR3 is TGTGCCAGCAGTTTTCGAGATCAGGGCGAGCAGTACTTC.

This chain uses TRBV20-1 with TRBJ2-1; D call uncertain. CDR3 length: 17 amino acids. Trimming removed 0 bases from V and 6 bases from J, with 21 bases in between. CDR1 and CDR2 (germline): DFQATT, SNEGSKA (reference sequence). The CDR3 loop reads CSARDPTRPNAFNEQFF. DNA for the CDR3: TGCAGTGCTAGAGACCCTACCAGGCCCAACGCATTCAATGAGCAGTTCTTC.

This clonotype was seen repeatedly, ten times or more. The chain combines TRBV29-1 with TRBJ2-7; tentative D call: TRBD1 (6 bases). Trimming removed 7 bases from V and 0 bases from J, with 16 bases in between. Germline V gene sequence: CDR1 SQVTM, CDR2 ANQGSEA. The CDR3 runs to 14 residues. The CDR3 sequence is CSAKLGHSSYEQYF. The CDR3 coding sequence is TGCAGCGCCAAATTGGGACACAGCTCCTACGAGCAGTACTTC.

This CDR3 is CASSGATGLSYEQYF. Written as DNA, the CDR3 is TGTGCCAGCAGTGGGGCGACAGGCCTAAGCTACGAGCAGTACTTC. This chain connects TRBV9 to TRBJ2-7, with D possibly TRBD1 on 6 matching bases. V lost 5 bases and J 3 bases, leaving 18 bases between the germline ends. Germline V gene sequence: CDR1 SGDLS, CDR2 YYNGEE. This CDR3 has 15 residues.

The chain joins TRBV4-2 to TRBJ1-2; 7 bases line up with TRBD1. The trim removed 2 bases at V and 2 bases at J, leaving 5 bases unmatched. Germline V gene data show CDR1 as LGHNA and CDR2 as YNFKEQ. CDR3 size: 15 residues. CDR3 nucleotides: TGTGCCAGCAGCCAACTACAGGGGCGGAACTATGGCTACACCTTC. This sequence encodes CASSQLQGRNYGYTF.

This clonotype was seen a handful of times. The J gene is TRBJ1-6, the V gene TRBV12-3 or TRBV12-4; weak D call: TRBD1 (6 bases). This CDR3 is built from 16 residues. V gave up 5 bases and J gave up 7 bases, with 18 bases separating them. For the CDR3, the DNA is TGTGCCAGCAGTCCCCTCGGTGGCAGGGGAAATTCACCCCTCCACTTT. Amino acids: CASSPLGGRGNSPLHF.

This clonotype was counted between two and nine times. The rearrangement links TRBV27 to TRBJ2-7; the match to TRBD1 covers 7 bases. Losses at the gene ends were 11 bases for V and 4 bases for J; bases not matched to a gene: 8. This CDR3 spans 12 amino acids. CDR1 and CDR2 (germline): MNHEY, SMNVEV (reference sequence). The CDR3 region has the DNA TGTGCCTCAGGGGGTCAAACTTACGAGCAGTACTTC. This translates into CASGGQTYEQYF.